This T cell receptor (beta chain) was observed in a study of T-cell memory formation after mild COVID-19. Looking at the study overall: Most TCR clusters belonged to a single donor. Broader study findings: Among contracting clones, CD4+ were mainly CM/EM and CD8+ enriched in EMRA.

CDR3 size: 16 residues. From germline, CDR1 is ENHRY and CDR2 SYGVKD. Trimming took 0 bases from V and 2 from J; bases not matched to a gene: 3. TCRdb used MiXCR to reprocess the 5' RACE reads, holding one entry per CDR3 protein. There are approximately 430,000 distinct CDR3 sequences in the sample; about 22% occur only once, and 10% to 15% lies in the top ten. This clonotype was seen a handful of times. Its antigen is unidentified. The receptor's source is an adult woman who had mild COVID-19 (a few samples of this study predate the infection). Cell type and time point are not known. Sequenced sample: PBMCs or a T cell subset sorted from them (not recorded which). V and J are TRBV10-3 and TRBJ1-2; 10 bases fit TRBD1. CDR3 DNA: TGTGCCATCAGTGAGTCCGACAGGGGGCTAAACTATGGCTACACCTTC. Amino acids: CAISESDRGLNYGYTF.